A selection of T cell receptor beta chains follows, all from one sample in a study of T-cell memory formation after mild COVID-19. TCRdb ran MiXCR on the 5' RACE reads and lists one entry per CDR3 protein. This table holds more than 35,000 distinct CDR3 sequences, approximately 9.7% found once. Sequences were obtained from PBMCs or a T cell subset sorted from them (not recorded which). Receptors originate from an adult woman who had mild COVID-19 (a few samples of this study predate the infection). Cell type and time point are not known. Both conserved end residues are part of each CDR3.

V gene: TRBV20-1; CDR3 protein: CSARVDRRGARETQYF
V gene: TRBV5-5; CDR3 protein: CASSLRAGTYEQYF
V gene: TRBV27; CDR3 protein: CASSLGDRGRGTDTQYF
V gene: TRBV7-3; CDR3 protein: CASSQSVPDEQFF
V gene: TRBV3-1; CDR3 protein: CASSPQTGRGEIQYF
V gene: TRBV20-1; CDR3 protein: CSALRDRGENQPQHF
V gene: TRBV20-1; CDR3 protein: CSAPPGAGNNSPLHF
V gene: TRBV9; CDR3 protein: CASSVRGSPGTGELFF
V gene: TRBV29-1; CDR3 protein: CSVRRGGRDEQYF
V gene: TRBV12-3/TRBV12-4; CDR3 protein: CASSLTGGFYEQYF
V gene: TRBV18; CDR3 protein: CASSPLGDLANIQYF
V gene: TRBV9; CDR3 protein: CASSVTRTPGETQYF
V gene: TRBV5-5; CDR3 protein: CASSHGGGLAGYEQYF
V gene: TRBV4-2; CDR3 protein: CASSQEAGPFYNEQFF
V gene: TRBV7-7; CDR3 protein: CASSLGPPNTGELFF
V gene: TRBV6-2/TRBV6-3; CDR3 protein: CASSYRVDTQYF
V gene: TRBV29-1; CDR3 protein: CSEGGNYGYTF
V gene: TRBV11-2; CDR3 protein: CASSPDEGQGVEKLFF
V gene: TRBV20-1; CDR3 protein: CSAPRSGGNQPQHF
V gene: TRBV20-1; CDR3 protein: CSARSGGSTDTQYF
V gene: TRBV20-1; CDR3 protein: CSASSRGKVTGELFF
V gene: TRBV5-1; CDR3 protein: CASRKGSQETQYF
V gene: TRBV12-3/TRBV12-4; CDR3 protein: CASRKGTLGEQYF
V gene: TRBV20-1; CDR3 protein: CSARDGSSYNEQFF
V gene: TRBV5-1; CDR3 protein: CASSLASWLGYNEQFF
V gene: TRBV20-1; CDR3 protein: CSASTGAINEKLFF
V gene: TRBV20-1; CDR3 protein: CSARGGSYNEQFF
V gene: TRBV5-1; CDR3 protein: CASSWGGVSTDTQYF
V gene: TRBV19; CDR3 protein: CASSISDRHSYGYTF
V gene: TRBV18; CDR3 protein: CASSPGMNTEAFF
V gene: TRBV5-1; CDR3 protein: CASSFPAGTDTQYF
V gene: TRBV4-2; CDR3 protein: CASSQEDREVRSLHF
V gene: TRBV18; CDR3 protein: CASSPKAGGSTDTQYF
V gene: TRBV21-1; CDR3 protein: CASNIGQGNEQFF
V gene: TRBV11-3; CDR3 protein: CASSTGGGNYEQYF
V gene: TRBV20-1; CDR3 protein: CSASRTGNTGELFF
V gene: TRBV5-1; CDR3 protein: CASSLTQSGDTQYF
V gene: TRBV29-1; CDR3 protein: CSVLLGDTQYF
V gene: TRBV15; CDR3 protein: CATSRGLAGGSTDTQYF
V gene: TRBV23-1; CDR3 protein: CASIPDVTPGSCFF
V gene: TRBV27; CDR3 protein: CASKLYTRSLPYEQYF
V gene: TRBV29-1; CDR3 protein: CSVEDPRASYEQYF
V gene: TRBV7-3; CDR3 protein: CASSPLGGYNEQFF
V gene: TRBV20-1; CDR3 protein: CSVSLGDTEAFF
V gene: TRBV5-1; CDR3 protein: CASRPGGVETQYF
V gene: TRBV9; CDR3 protein: CASSVAAAGANVLTF
V gene: TRBV7-2; CDR3 protein: CASSLAVGGNLNEKLFF
V gene: TRBV24-1; CDR3 protein: CATSEGVGKETQYF